The next 18 T cell receptor beta chains were all read from a single sample in a study of blood T cells in healthy people across ages. The authors ran a second PCR of roughly 6 to 12 cycles using a sample-barcoded 5' primer and a J-beta primer mix. TCRdb recomputed calls from the 5' RACE reads with MiXCR, one row per CDR3 protein. The sample has under 2 million distinct CDR3 sequences, 34% seen once. Material: blood. The source is a woman in her 30s in good health.

The genes are TRBV5-6 and TRBJ2-3, with 7 bases fitting TRBD2. V shed 4 bases and J 3 bases; nucleotides not matched to a gene: 11. Germline V gene lookup returns CDR1 SGHDT and CDR2 YYEEEE. The CDR3 extends over 16 amino acids. The CDR3 DNA reads as TGTGCCAGCAGCCATGCCAGGACTAGAAAGACAGATACGCAGTATTTT. Its protein product is CASSHARTRKTDTQYF.

This clonotype appeared a few times. This sequence joins TRBV6-1 and TRBJ2-7, with 7 positions matching TRBD2. CDR1 and CDR2 (germline): MNHNS, SASEGT. This CDR3 contains 15 residues. With V trimmed by 10 bases and J by 4 bases, 16 bases remained unmatched. The CDR3 region has the DNA TGTGCCACCCGGGGACTAATCTTTGGGTCTTACGAGCAGTACTTC. It translates to CATRGLIFGSYEQYF.

To note about this clonotype: This clone may be a read error of a much larger clone one base away. The chain uses TRBV7-3 and TRBJ2-1, with 7 bases that match TRBD2. The CDR3 is 15 amino acids. Germline V CDR1 and CDR2: SGHTA, FQGTGA. With V trimmed by 0 bases and J by 7 bases, 6 bases remained unmatched. CDR3 sequence: CASSLTGGGCNEQFF. CDR3 sequence (DNA): TGTGCCAGCAGCTTAACCGGGGGAGGGTGTAATGAGCAGTTCTTC.

The chain joins TRBV6-6 to TRBJ1-4; D is uncertain. Germline V gene sequence: CDR1 MNHNY, CDR2 SVGAGI (reference sequence). The CDR3 is made up of 14 amino acids. With 0 bases removed from V and 13 bases from J, the gap between germline ends came to 15 bases. The CDR3 loop reads CASSYSFQLNGLFF. The CDR3 DNA reads as TGTGCCAGCAGTTACTCCTTCCAGCTTAATGGACTGTTTTTT.

This rearrangement joins TRBV15 to TRBJ1-2; D not certain. This CDR3 region has 14 residues. Germline loops: CDR1 LNHNV, CDR2 YYDKDF (reference sequence). V was pared by 1 base and J by 3 bases, with 9 bases between. The CDR3 DNA sequence: TGTGCCACCAGCAGAGGAAGGAGGGACTATGGCTACACCTTC. This codes for CATSRGRRDYGYTF.

The V gene is TRBV16, the J gene TRBJ2-7; D uncertain. The CDR3 length is 14 residues. Germline values: CDR1 KGHSY, CDR2 FQNENV. V was pared by 3 bases and J by 3 bases, with 12 bases between. Here the CDR3 reads CASSHDPLGYEQYF. The CDR3 DNA reads TGTGCCAGCAGCCACGACCCCTTGGGCTACGAGCAGTACTTC.

J is TRBJ2-3 and V is TRBV4-1; 12 nucleotides align to TRBD2. There are 19 residues in the CDR3. J was trimmed by 0 bases and V by 4 bases; bases with no gene match: 11. The germline CDR1 and CDR2 sequences are MGHRA and YSYEKL. This CDR3 is CASSPLAGLAGTSTDTQYF. CDR3 bases: TGCGCCAGCAGCCCCTTAGCAGGACTAGCGGGGACTAGCACAGATACGCAGTATTTT.

This chain links TRBV7-2 with TRBJ1-2; a weak D match, TRBD1 (5 bases). Between the trimmed V and J ends, which lost 3 bases and 4 bases, there was a span of 18 bases. In germline, CDR1 is SGHTA, CDR2 FQGNSA. The CDR3 is 16 amino acids. The CDR3 sequence: CASSFITGPESYGYTF. The DNA of the CDR3 is TGTGCCAGCAGCTTTATTACAGGTCCAGAGAGCTATGGCTACACCTTC.

The V call is TRBV15, the J call TRBJ2-3, with 12 positions matching TRBD2. The CDR3 runs to 15 residues. Germline V lookup: CDR1 LNHNV, CDR2 YYDKDF (reference sequence). V lost 9 bases and J lost 3; bases outside the gene matches: 7. The CDR3 bases are TGTGCCACTGATCGTGGACTAGCGGGGACAGATACGCAGTATTTT. It encodes CATDRGLAGTDTQYF.

This clonotype was counted a few times. The CDR3 sequence: CASSRGTGALNEQFF. CDR3 DNA: TGTGCCAGCAGTCGCGGGACAGGGGCATTGAATGAGCAGTTCTTC. The chain couples TRBV6-5 to TRBJ2-1, with 10 nucleotides matching TRBD1. This CDR3 region has 15 residues. V lost 5 bases and J lost 7; bases outside the gene matches: 8. Germline-derived CDR1 and CDR2 are MNHEY and SVGAGI.

The V call is TRBV2, the J call TRBJ2-7; the D call may be TRBD1 or TRBD2 (5 bases each). The V gene's germline CDR1 is SNHLY and CDR2 FYNNEI. This CDR3 is 13 amino acids long. The germline V and J ends were trimmed by 8 bases and 4 bases, with 15 bases remaining between them. The CDR3 protein is CASGTPLGYEQYF. CDR3 nucleotides: TGTGCCAGCGGGACGCCTCTTGGTTACGAGCAGTACTTC.

V usage is TRBV20-1 and J usage is TRBJ1-2, with D tentatively TRBD1 (5 bases). CDR3 length equals 14 residues. V was clipped by 3 bases and J by 6 bases, with 17 bases between them. The germline CDR1 and CDR2 sequences are DFQATT and SNEGSKA (reference sequence). The CDR3 sequence is CSASTGTPLDGYTF. CDR3 bases: TGCAGTGCTAGCACCGGGACCCCCCTGGATGGCTACACCTTC.

V usage is TRBV2 and J usage is TRBJ1-1; possibly TRBD1 for D (6 bases). Trimming cost V 6 bases and J 7 bases, with 12 bases left between them. The CDR3 runs 12 residues. The germline V gene has CDR1 SNHLY and CDR2 FYNNEI. The CDR3 nucleotides read TGTGCCAGCAGGTCGGAGGGGGGTGAAGCTTTCTTT. It specifies CASRSEGGEAFF.

The chain carries TRBV27 and TRBJ1-5; D remains ambiguous. Germline V gives CDR1 MNHEY, CDR2 SMNVEV (reference sequence). V lost 7 bases and J lost 0, with 13 bases in between. The CDR3 runs to 15 residues. CDR3 sequence (DNA): TGTGCCAGCATAGAGAACCACCCTAGCAATCAGCCCCAGCATTTT. Encoded protein: CASIENHPSNQPQHF.

This clonotype appeared a few times. The rearrangement uses TRBV27 and TRBJ1-2; maybe TRBD1 (5 bases). Looked up from germline, CDR1 is MNHEY and CDR2 is SMNVEV (reference sequence). Trimming pared 10 bases from V and 4 bases from J, leaving 22 bases between. The length of the CDR3 is 15 residues. The CDR3 spells CANTPNWGSTYGYTF. Written as DNA, the CDR3 is TGTGCCAACACACCCAATTGGGGGAGCACCTATGGCTACACCTTC.

Only a few counts were recorded for this clonotype. The V gene is TRBV28, the J gene TRBJ2-1; 8 nucleotides line up with TRBD2. The germline V gene has CDR1 MDHEN and CDR2 SYDVKM. CDR3 length: 17 residues. Unmatched junction bases numbered 18, after V lost 5 bases and J lost 9 bases. The CDR3 sequence: CASSLRGASGFHGEQFF. For the CDR3, the DNA is TGTGCCAGCAGTCTCCGGGGGGCTAGCGGGTTCCATGGTGAGCAGTTCTTC.

This clonotype appeared a few times. The chain recombines TRBV6-1 with TRBJ1-2; D is possibly TRBD1 (6 bases). V lost 4 bases and J lost 5, with 11 bases in between. Germline assignment: CDR1 MNHNS and CDR2 SASEGT. This CDR3 contains 13 residues. CDR3 bases: TGTGCCAGCAGTGCGGACAGACAATATGGCTACACCTTC. Translated, it gives CASSADRQYGYTF.

This clonotype has a handful of counts. The chain links TRBV14 to TRBJ2-7; possible D gene TRBD1, 6 bases. The germline CDR1 and CDR2 sequences are SGHDN and FVKESK. The CDR3 has 15 amino acids. V was trimmed by 3 bases and J by 3 bases, leaving 15 bases between them. CDR3 nucleotides: TGTGCCAGCAGCCATTACGACAGGTCGCTCTACGAGCAGTACTTC. It encodes CASSHYDRSLYEQYF.